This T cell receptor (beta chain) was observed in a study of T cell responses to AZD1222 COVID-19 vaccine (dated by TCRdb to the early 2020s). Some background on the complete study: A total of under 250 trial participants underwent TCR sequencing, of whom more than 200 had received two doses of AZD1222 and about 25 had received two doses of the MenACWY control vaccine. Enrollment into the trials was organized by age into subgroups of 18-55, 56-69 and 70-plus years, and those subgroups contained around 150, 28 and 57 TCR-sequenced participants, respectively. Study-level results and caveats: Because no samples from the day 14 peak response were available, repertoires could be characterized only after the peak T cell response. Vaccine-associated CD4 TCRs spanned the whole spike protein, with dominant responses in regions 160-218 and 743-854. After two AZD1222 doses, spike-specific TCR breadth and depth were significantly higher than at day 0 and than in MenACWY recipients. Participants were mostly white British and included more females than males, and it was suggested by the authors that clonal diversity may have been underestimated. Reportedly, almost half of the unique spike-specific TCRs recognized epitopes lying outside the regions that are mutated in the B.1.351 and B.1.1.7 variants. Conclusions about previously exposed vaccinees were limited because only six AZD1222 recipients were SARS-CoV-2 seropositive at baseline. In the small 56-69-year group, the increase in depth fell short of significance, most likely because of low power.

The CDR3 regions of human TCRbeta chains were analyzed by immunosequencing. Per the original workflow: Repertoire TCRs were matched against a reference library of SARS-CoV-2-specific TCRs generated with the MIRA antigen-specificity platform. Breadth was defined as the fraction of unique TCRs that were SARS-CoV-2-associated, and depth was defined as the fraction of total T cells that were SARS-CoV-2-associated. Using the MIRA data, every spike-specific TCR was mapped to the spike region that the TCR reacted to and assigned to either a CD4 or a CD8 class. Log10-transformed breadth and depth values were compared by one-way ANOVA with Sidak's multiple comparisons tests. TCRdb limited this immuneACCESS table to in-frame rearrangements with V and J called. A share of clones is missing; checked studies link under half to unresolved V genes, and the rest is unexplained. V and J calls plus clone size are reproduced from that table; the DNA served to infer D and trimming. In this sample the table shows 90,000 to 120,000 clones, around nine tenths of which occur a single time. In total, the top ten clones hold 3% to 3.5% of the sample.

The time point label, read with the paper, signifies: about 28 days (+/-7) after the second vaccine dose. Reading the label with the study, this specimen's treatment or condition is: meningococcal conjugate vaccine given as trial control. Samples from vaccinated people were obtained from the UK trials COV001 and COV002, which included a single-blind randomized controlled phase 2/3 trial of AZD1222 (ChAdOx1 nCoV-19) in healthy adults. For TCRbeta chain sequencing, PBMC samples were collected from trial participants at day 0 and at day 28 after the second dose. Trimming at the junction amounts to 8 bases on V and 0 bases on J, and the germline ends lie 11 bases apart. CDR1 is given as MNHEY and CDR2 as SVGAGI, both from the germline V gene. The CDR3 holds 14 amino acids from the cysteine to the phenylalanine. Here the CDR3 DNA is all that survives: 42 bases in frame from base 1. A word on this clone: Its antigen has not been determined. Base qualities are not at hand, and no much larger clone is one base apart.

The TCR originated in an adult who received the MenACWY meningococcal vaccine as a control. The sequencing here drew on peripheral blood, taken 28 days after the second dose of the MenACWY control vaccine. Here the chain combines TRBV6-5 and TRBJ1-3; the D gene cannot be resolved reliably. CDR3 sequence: CASHRSYSGNTIYF. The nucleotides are TGTGCCAGCCACCGAAGCTACTCTGGAAACACCATATATTTT.